The source of this T cell receptor (beta chain) is a study of blood T cell repertoires in COVID-19. Study-wide context: Spain, Italy and the United States supplied samples that represented acute and convalescent COVID-19. PBMCs, B-cell-depleted T cells, or T cells were the source of the cDNA or gDNA that made up the material.

Clones were sequenced by immunoSEQ multiplex PCR, and TCRdb holds only the in-frame ones, with some missing. The sample has some 190,000 clones, 84% seen once. Between the trimmed V and J ends, which lost 6 bases and 1 base, there was a span of 12 bases. CDR3 size: 14 residues. The germline V gene has CDR1 MNHEY and CDR2 SVGAGI. Sequenced: PBMCs or T cells enriched from blood (not recorded which). The clonotype was recovered from a woman in her 30s who had been exposed to COVID-19. J is TRBJ1-1 and V is TRBV6-5; D unclear. The CDR3 region has the DNA TGTGCCAGCAGCATAGCCCGGGGGAACACTGAAGCTTTCTTT. This encodes CASSIARGNTEAFF.